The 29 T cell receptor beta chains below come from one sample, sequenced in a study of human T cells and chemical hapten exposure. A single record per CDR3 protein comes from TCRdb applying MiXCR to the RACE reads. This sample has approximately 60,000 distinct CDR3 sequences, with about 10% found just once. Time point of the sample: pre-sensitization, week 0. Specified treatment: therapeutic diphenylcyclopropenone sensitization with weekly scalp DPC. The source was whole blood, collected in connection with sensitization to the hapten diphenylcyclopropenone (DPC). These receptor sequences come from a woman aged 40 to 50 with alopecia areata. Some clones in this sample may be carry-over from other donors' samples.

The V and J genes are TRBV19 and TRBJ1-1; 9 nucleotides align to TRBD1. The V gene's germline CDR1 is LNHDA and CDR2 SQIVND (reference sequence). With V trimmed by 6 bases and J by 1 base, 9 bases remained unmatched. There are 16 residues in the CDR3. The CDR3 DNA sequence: TGTGCCAGTAGGGTATTGACAGGGGGAAGGAACACTGAAGCTTTCTTT. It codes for CASRVLTGGRNTEAFF.

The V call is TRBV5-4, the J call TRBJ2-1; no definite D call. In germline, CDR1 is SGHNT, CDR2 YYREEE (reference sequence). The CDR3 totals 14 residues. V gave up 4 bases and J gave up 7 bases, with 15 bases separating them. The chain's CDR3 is CASSHTGGSNEQFF. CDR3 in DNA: TGTGCCAGCAGCCACACGGGCGGTTCAAATGAGCAGTTCTTC.

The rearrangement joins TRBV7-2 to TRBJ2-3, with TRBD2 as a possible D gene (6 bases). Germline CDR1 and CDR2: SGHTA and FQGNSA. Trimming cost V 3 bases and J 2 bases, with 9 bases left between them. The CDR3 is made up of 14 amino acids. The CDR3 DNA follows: TGTGCCAGCAGCTTCGGAGGGGTCACAGATACGCAGTATTTT. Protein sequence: CASSFGGVTDTQYF.

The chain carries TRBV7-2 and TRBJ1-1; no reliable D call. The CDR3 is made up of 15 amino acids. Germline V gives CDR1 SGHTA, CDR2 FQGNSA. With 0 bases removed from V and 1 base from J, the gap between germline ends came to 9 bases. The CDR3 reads CASSLAGRANTEAFF. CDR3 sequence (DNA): TGTGCCAGCAGCTTAGCTGGCAGAGCGAACACTGAAGCTTTCTTT.

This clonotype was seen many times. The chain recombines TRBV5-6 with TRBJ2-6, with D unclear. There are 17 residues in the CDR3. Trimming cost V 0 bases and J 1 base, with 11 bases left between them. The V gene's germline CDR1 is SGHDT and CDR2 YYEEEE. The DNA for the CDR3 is TGTGCCAGCAGCTTGGTTCTTCGTAATTCTGGGGCCAACGTCCTGACTTTC. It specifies CASSLVLRNSGANVLTF.

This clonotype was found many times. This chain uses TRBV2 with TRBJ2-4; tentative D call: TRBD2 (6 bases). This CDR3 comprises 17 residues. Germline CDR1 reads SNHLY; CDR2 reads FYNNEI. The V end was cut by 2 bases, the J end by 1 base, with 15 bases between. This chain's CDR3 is CASSERGGVRAKNIQYF. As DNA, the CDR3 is TGTGCCAGCAGTGAACGAGGCGGGGTGAGGGCCAAAAACATTCAGTACTTC.

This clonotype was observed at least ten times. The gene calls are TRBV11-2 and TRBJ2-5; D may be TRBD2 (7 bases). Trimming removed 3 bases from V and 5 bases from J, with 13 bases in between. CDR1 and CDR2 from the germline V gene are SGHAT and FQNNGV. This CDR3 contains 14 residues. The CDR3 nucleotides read TGTGCCAGCAGCTTCGGGGGGCCGGAGGAGACCCAGTACTTC. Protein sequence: CASSFGGPEETQYF.

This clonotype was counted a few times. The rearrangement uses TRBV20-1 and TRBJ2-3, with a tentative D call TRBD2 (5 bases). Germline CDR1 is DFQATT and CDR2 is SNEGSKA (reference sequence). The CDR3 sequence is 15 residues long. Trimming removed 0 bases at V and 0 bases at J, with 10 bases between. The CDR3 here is CSARDVRTSTDTQYF. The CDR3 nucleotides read TGCAGTGCTAGAGATGTGCGGACTAGCACAGATACGCAGTATTTT.

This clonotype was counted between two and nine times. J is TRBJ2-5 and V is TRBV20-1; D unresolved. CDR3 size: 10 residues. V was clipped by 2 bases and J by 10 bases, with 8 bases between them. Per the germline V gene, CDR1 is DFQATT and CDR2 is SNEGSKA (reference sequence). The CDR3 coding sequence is TGCAGTGCTAGATTTACGGGCCAGTACTTC. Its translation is CSARFTGQYF.

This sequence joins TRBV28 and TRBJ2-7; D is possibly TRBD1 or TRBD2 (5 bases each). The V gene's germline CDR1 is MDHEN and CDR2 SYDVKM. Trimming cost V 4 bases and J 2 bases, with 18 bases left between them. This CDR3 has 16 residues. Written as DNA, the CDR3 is TGTGCCAGCAGTTCCACCGGGGCAATTCTAACCTACGAGCAGTACTTC. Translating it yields CASSSTGAILTYEQYF. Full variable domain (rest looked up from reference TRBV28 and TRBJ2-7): DVKVTQSSRYLVKRTGEKVFLECVQDMDHENMFWYRQDPGLGLRLIYFSYDVKMKEKGDIPEGYSVSREKKERFSLILESASTNQTSMYLCASSSTGAILTYEQYFGPGTRLTVT.

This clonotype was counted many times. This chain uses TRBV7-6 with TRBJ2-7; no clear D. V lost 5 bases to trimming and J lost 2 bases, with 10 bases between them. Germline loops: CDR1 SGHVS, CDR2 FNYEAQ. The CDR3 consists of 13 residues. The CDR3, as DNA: TGTGCCAGCAGCCTGGCTACTACCTACGAGCAGTACTTC. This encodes CASSLATTYEQYF.

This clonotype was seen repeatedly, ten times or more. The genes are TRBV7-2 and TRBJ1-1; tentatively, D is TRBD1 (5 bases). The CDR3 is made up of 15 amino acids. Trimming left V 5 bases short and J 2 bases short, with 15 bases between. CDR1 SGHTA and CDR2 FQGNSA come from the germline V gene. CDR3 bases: TGTGCCAGCAGCCCCTGGGGCGCGGGTAACACTGAAGCTTTCTTT. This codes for CASSPWGAGNTEAFF.

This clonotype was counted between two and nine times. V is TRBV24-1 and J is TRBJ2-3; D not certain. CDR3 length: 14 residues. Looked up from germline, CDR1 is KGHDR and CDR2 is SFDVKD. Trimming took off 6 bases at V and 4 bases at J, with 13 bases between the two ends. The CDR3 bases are TGTGCCACCAGTTCCCTATTGCAGGCAGATACGCAGTATTTT. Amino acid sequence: CATSSLLQADTQYF.

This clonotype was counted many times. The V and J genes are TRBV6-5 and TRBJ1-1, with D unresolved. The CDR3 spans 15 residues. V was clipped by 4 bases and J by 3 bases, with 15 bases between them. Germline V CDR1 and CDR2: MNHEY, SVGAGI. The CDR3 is CASSLAGDPHTEAFF. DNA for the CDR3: TGTGCCAGCAGTTTAGCCGGGGATCCTCACACTGAAGCTTTCTTT.

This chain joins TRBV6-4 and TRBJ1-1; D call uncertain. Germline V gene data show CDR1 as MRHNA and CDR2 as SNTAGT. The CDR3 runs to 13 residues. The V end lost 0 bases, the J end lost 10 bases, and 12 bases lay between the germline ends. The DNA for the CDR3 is TGTGCCAGCAGTGACTCTGGGTCGGGAGGAGCTTTCTTT. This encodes CASSDSGSGGAFF.

CDR3 loop: CASTGGGYNEQFF. The CDR3 bases are TGTGCCAGCACGGGCGGGGGCTACAATGAGCAGTTCTTC. The V call is TRBV28, the J call TRBJ2-1; TRBD2 agrees at 7 bases. Losses at the gene ends were 7 bases for V and 3 bases for J; bases not matched to a gene: 3. CDR3 size: 13 residues. From germline, CDR1 is MDHEN and CDR2 SYDVKM.

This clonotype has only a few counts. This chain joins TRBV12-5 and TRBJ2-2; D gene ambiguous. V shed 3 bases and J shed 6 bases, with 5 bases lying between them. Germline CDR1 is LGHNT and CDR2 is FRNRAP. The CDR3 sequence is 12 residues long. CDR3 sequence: CASGLAAGELFF. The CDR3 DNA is TGTGCTAGTGGTTTAGCAGCCGGGGAGCTGTTTTTT.

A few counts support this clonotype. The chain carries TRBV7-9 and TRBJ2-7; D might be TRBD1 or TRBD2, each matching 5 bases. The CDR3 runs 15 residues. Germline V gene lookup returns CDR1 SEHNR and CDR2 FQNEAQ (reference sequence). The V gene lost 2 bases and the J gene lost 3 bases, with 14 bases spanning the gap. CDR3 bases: TGTGCCAGCAGCTTAAGCAGGGACCGCGGCTACGAGCAGTACTTC. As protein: CASSLSRDRGYEQYF.

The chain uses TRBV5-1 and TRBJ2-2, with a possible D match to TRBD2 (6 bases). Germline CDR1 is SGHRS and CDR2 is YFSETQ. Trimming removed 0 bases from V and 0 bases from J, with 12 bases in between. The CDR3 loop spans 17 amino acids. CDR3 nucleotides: TGCGCCAGCAGCTTGGCTGGCGGGACCGCGAACACCGGGGAGCTGTTTTTT. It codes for CASSLAGGTANTGELFF.

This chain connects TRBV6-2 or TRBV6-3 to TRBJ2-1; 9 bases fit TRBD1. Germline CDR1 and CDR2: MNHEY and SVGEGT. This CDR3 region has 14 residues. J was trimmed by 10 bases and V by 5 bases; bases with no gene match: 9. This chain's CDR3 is CASSPLGTGWEQFF. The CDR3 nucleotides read TGTGCCAGCAGTCCCCTGGGGACAGGGTGGGAGCAGTTCTTC.

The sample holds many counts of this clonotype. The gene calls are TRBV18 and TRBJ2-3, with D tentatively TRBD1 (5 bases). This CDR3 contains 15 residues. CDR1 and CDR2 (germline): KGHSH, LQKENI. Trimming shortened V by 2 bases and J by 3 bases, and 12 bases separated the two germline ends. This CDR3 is CASSPTKGVTDTQYF. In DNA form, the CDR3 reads TGTGCCAGCTCACCAACAAAAGGGGTAACAGATACGCAGTATTTT.

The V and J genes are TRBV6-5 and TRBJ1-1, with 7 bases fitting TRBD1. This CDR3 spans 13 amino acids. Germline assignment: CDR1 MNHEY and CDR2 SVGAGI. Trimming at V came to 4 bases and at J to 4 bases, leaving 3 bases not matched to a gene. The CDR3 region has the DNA TGTGCCAGCAGTTGGCAGGGGGGCACTGAAGCTTTCTTT. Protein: CASSWQGGTEAFF.

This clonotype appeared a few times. The CDR3 here is CSARGEREVEQFF. The CDR3, as DNA: TGCAGTGCTAGAGGGGAGCGGGAGGTTGAGCAGTTCTTC. The rearrangement joins TRBV20-1 to TRBJ2-1; TRBD2 agrees at 9 bases. The CDR3 runs to 13 residues. Germline loops: CDR1 DFQATT, CDR2 SNEGSKA (reference sequence). The V and J ends lost 1 base and 9 bases, in that order; junction bases with no gene match: 4.

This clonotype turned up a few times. CDR3 protein: CASSPPPPSRETQYF. CDR3 nucleotide sequence: TGTGCCAGCTCACCACCACCCCCCAGCCGCGAGACCCAGTACTTC. The V call is TRBV18, the J call TRBJ2-5; D call uncertain. Trimming shortened V by 0 bases and J by 5 bases, and 13 bases separated the two germline ends. The CDR3 contains 15 residues. Looked up from germline, CDR1 is KGHSH and CDR2 is LQKENI.

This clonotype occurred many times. The CDR3 is CSGAGSMNTEAFF. The CDR3 DNA sequence: TGCAGTGGGGCGGGGAGTATGAACACTGAAGCTTTCTTT. This chain uses TRBV20-1 with TRBJ1-1, with D uncertain. Germline V gene lookup returns CDR1 DFQATT and CDR2 SNEGSKA (reference sequence). This CDR3 region has 13 residues. Trimming took off 7 bases at V and 0 bases at J, with 12 bases between the two ends.

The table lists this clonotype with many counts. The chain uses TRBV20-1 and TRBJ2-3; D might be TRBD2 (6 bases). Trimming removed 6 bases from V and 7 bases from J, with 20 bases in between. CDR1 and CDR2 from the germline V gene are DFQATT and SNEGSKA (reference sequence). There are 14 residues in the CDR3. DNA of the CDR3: TGCAGTGCCATTGGGACGGGAGAGGCGAATACGCAGTATTTT. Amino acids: CSAIGTGEANTQYF.

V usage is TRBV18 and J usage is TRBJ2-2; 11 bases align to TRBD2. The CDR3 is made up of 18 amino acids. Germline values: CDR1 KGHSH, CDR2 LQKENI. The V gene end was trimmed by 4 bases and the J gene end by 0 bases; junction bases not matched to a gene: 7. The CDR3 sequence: CASSRASGGPTNTGELFF. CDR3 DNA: TGTGCCAGCTCACGGGCTAGCGGGGGGCCAACGAACACCGGGGAGCTGTTTTTT.

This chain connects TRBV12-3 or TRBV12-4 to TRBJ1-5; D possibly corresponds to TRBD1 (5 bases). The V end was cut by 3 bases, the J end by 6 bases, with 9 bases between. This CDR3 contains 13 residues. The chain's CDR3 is CASSFGGGQPQHF. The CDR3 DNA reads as TGTGCCAGCAGTTTTGGCGGGGGTCAGCCCCAGCATTTT.

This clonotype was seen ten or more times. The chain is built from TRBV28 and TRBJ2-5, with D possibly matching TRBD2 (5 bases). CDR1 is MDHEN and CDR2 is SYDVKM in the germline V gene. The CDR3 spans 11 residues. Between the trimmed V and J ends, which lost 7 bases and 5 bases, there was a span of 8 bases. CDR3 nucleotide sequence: TGTGCCAGCACGGGGTTGGAGACCCAGTACTTC. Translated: CASTGLETQYF.